The TCR beta chain described here comes from a study of blood T cell repertoires in COVID-19. Study-wide background: COVID-19 samples from acute and convalescent phases originated in the United States, Italy and Spain. T cells, B-cell-depleted T cells, or PBMCs provided the cDNA or gDNA that served as material.

This table comes from immunoSEQ multiplex PCR, and its TCRdb copy is limited to in-frame clones, with some not included. The sample carries over 150,000 clones, roughly 72% recorded once. Material for sequencing was peripheral blood. This TCR derives from a woman of 80 years or more with acute or convalescent COVID-19.

CDR3 residues: CASKSGTSTDTQYF. The CDR3 bases are TGTGCCAGCAAAAGCGGGACATCCACAGATACGCAGTATTTT. The V and J genes are TRBV2 and TRBJ2-3; D may be TRBD2 (7 bases). CDR3 length equals 14 residues. The V end was cut by 7 bases, the J end by 2 bases, with 13 bases between. Germline loops: CDR1 SNHLY, CDR2 FYNNEI. Full variable domain (remainder filled in from reference TRBV2 and TRBJ2-3): EPEVTQTPSHQVTQMGQEVILRCVPISNHLYFYWYRQILGQKVEFLVSFYNNEISEKSEIFDDQFSVERPDGSNFTLKIRSTKLEDSAMYFCASKSGTSTDTQYFGPGTRLTVL.